This T cell receptor beta chain comes out of a study of blood T cell repertoires in COVID-19. Profiled with immunoSEQ multiplex PCR; TCRdb holds only in-frame clones, not every one. Of fewer than 600,000 clones listed, over 75% are singletons. Germline loops: CDR1 WNHNN, CDR2 SYGVQD (reference sequence). The ends lost 6 bases at V and 5 bases at J; junction bases unmatched: 3. The CDR3 is 15 residues long. The chain recombines TRBV10-1 with TRBJ2-1; 14 bases match TRBD2. The clonotype originates from a woman aged 40 to 49 who had recovered from COVID-19. Specimen: PBMCs or T cells enriched from blood (not recorded which). CDR3 sequence reads: CASRGGLAGDNEQFF. The CDR3 DNA reads as TGCGCCAGCAGAGGGGGACTAGCGGGAGACAATGAGCAGTTCTTC.